This T cell receptor beta chain originates from a study of blood T cells in healthy people across ages. At the level of the study: T cells yielded about one barcoded beta molecule per two cells through template switching.

V dropped 0 bases and J dropped 4 bases, with 9 bases sitting between them. From germline, CDR1 is KGHSH and CDR2 LQKENI. The CDR3 is made up of 14 amino acids. Worth noting for this clonotype: The target antigen is unknown.

Study-level results: With unsorted PBMCs, a conclusive comparison of naive versus antigen-experienced cells was not possible. Estimates drawn from one million T cells were deemed to understate diversity.

A second PCR, run for roughly 7 to 11 cycles, used a sample-barcoded 5' primer plus a J-beta primer mix. TCRdb redid the calling of the 5' RACE reads with MiXCR, one entry per CDR3 protein. The sample consists of approximately 790,000 distinct CDR3 sequences, about 59% of them appearing once. The chain combines TRBV18 with TRBJ1-1, with a weak D call TRBD1 (6 bases). The TCR was taken from a man aged 25-45 years in good health. Sequenced material: blood. The CDR3 sequence is CASSPPSGVTEAFF. The DNA for the CDR3 is TGTGCCAGCTCACCACCCTCAGGGGTCACTGAAGCTTTCTTT. The whole variable domain, remainder taken from reference TRBV18 and TRBJ1-1, is NAGVMQNPRHLVRRRGQEARLRCSPMKGHSHVYWYRQLPEEGLKFMVYLQKENIIDESGMPKERFSAEFPKEGPSILRIQQVVRGDSAAYFCASSPPSGVTEAFFGQGTRLTVV.